Below, 18 T cell receptor beta chains from the same sample are listed, as sequenced in a study of metastatic and nonmetastatic thyroid tumors. TCRdb re-called clones via MiXCR from the PCR reads. The sample lists 30,000 to 45,000 clones, about 29% occurring once. Every patient underwent thyroid surgery untreated. Sequencing used blood. Every receptor here comes from a male donor with papillary thyroid cancer or a benign thyroid nodule (not recorded which). Some clones in this sample may be carry-over from other donors' samples.

There are a few counts of this clone. A junction end diverges from the germline sequence, so it may reflect a read error. This chain links TRBV6-1 with TRBJ2-6; a weak D match, TRBD2 (5 bases). This CDR3 is 13 amino acids long. CDR1 MNHNS and CDR2 SASEGT come from the germline V gene. The CDR3 sequence: CASSEKDRTLLVF. The CDR3, as DNA: TGTGCCAGCAGTGAAAAGGATCGGACGCTACTAGTTTTC.

J is TRBJ2-3 and V is TRBV20-1; 14 bases are a match to TRBD2. V lost 3 bases and J lost 6; bases outside the gene matches: 8. The CDR3 length is 16 residues. CDR1 and CDR2 from the germline V gene are DFQATT and SNEGSKA (reference sequence). CDR3 DNA sequence: TGCAGTGCTAGGGGACTAGCGGGGGTGGGTCAGGATACGCAGTATTTT. Residues: CSARGLAGVGQDTQYF.

This clone ranks as medium-sized. V gene TRBV6-1 combines with J gene TRBJ2-7; D may be TRBD2 (6 bases). Trimming shortened V by 5 bases and J by 3 bases, and 14 bases separated the two germline ends. The CDR3 is made up of 14 amino acids. Germline V CDR1 and CDR2: MNHNS, SASEGT. In DNA form, the CDR3 reads TGTGCCAGCAGTCCGGGACTCCTAGGCTACGAGCAGTACTTC. Protein sequence: CASSPGLLGYEQYF.

The V gene is TRBV7-2, the J gene TRBJ1-1; no clear D gene. Per germline, CDR1 SGHTA and CDR2 FQGNSA. V was cut by 5 bases and J by 3 bases, with 10 bases left in between. The CDR3 is 13 residues long. The CDR3 loop is CASSRPEDTEAFF. The CDR3 DNA reads TGTGCCAGCAGCCGTCCCGAGGACACTGAAGCTTTCTTT.

Many counts were recorded for this clone. An end of the junction does not agree with germline; a read error may underlie this. The V gene is TRBV12-3 or TRBV12-4, the J gene TRBJ2-1, with TRBD2 as a possible D gene (6 bases). The CDR3 has 14 amino acids. This CDR3 reads CASSFGDSDNEQFF. In DNA, the CDR3 is TGTGCCAGCAGTTTCGGGGACTCCGACAATGAGCAGTTCTTC.

This clone is medium-sized within its sample. The chain joins TRBV28 to TRBJ2-5; D perhaps matches TRBD2 (6 bases). V dropped 11 bases and J dropped 5 bases, with 15 bases sitting between them. This CDR3 region has 12 residues. Per germline, CDR1 MDHEN and CDR2 SYDVKM. The CDR3 loop is CARPPGGETQYF. The CDR3 DNA follows: TGTGCCCGTCCCCCTGGGGGGGAGACCCAGTACTTC.

This clone came up a few times. The J gene is TRBJ2-1, the V gene TRBV4-2, with a weak D call TRBD2 (6 bases). V lost 0 bases and J lost 7, with 16 bases in between. The V gene's germline CDR1 is LGHNA and CDR2 YNFKEQ. The CDR3 loop spans 16 amino acids. The CDR3 spells CASSQDEGTPSNEQFF. The CDR3 bases are TGTGCCAGCAGCCAAGACGAAGGGACTCCTTCTAATGAGCAGTTCTTC.

Within the sample, this clone is medium-sized. The chain employs TRBV20-1 and TRBJ2-7, with D perhaps TRBD1 (5 bases). The V gene lost 7 bases and the J gene lost 7 bases, with 17 bases spanning the gap. Germline V gene data show CDR1 as DFQATT and CDR2 as SNEGSKA (reference sequence). This CDR3 is 12 amino acids long. CDR3 sequence (DNA): TGCAGTGTGGGGCGGTTTTCATTTGAGCAGTACTTC. This encodes CSVGRFSFEQYF.

The chain is built from TRBV11-2 and TRBJ2-7; no clear D. The CDR3 length is 14 residues. CDR1 SGHAT and CDR2 FQNNGV come from the germline V gene. Trimming took off 5 bases at V and 0 bases at J, with 11 bases between the two ends. The CDR3 here is CASSPARSSYEQYF. CDR3 DNA: TGTGCCAGCAGCCCGGCTCGGTCCTCCTACGAGCAGTACTTC.

This rearrangement joins TRBV20-1 to TRBJ2-1; 12 bases line up with TRBD2. This CDR3 spans 17 amino acids. Germline CDR1 is DFQATT and CDR2 is SNEGSKA (reference sequence). J lost 2 bases, V lost 2 bases, and 7 bases had no gene match. As DNA, the CDR3 is TGCAGTGCTAGAATGAGTCTAGCGGGAGGGACCTACAATGAGCAGTTCTTC. As protein: CSARMSLAGGTYNEQFF.

This clone was seen repeatedly, ten times or more. This rearrangement joins TRBV10-3 to TRBJ2-1, with TRBD2 identical over 11 bases. The CDR3 sequence is 16 residues long. Germline V gene sequence: CDR1 ENHRY, CDR2 SYGVKD. The trim removed 4 bases at V and 9 bases at J, leaving 11 bases unmatched. The CDR3 DNA reads as TGTGCCATCAGTGTTATAATAGCGGGAGGGCGTGGTGAGCAGTTCTTC. Its translation is CAISVIIAGGRGEQFF.

This clone showed up just a few times. The chain uses TRBV10-3 and TRBJ2-7; 7 bases map to TRBD1. Trimming at V came to 3 bases and at J to 3 bases, leaving 2 bases not matched to a gene. The CDR3 length is 13 residues. Germline values: CDR1 ENHRY, CDR2 SYGVKD. The CDR3 spells CAISEQGNYEQYF. The CDR3 DNA sequence: TGTGCCATCAGTGAACAGGGGAACTACGAGCAGTACTTC.

The gene calls are TRBV9 and TRBJ1-3; no definite D call. V gave up 0 bases and J gave up 0 bases, with 7 bases separating them. This CDR3 spans 15 amino acids. The germline gives CDR1 SGDLS, CDR2 YYNGEE. CDR3 bases: TGTGCCAGCAGCGTAGCCGCAAACTCTGGAAACACCATATATTTT. This gives the protein CASSVAANSGNTIYF.

This clone was seen a handful of times. This chain joins TRBV6-1 and TRBJ1-5, with a possible D match to TRBD1 (6 bases). The germline gives CDR1 MNHNS, CDR2 SASEGT. CDR3 length: 17 amino acids. V gave up 3 bases and J gave up 2 bases, with 17 bases separating them. CDR3 sequence: CASSDPAGAGGNQPQHF. The CDR3 DNA reads TGTGCCAGCAGTGACCCGGCAGGGGCCGGGGGCAATCAGCCCCAGCATTTT.

This clone was observed at least ten times. The CDR3 nucleotides read TGTGCCAGTAGTAGAGACAGGGCCGTCATGAACACTGAAGCTTTCTTT. The encoded protein is CASSRDRAVMNTEAFF. This chain uses TRBV19 with TRBJ1-1, with 7 bases that match TRBD1. The trim removed 4 bases at V and 0 bases at J, leaving 8 bases unmatched. This CDR3 has 16 amino acids. Per the germline V gene, CDR1 is LNHDA and CDR2 is SQIVND (reference sequence).

This rearrangement joins TRBV3-1 to TRBJ1-2; 8 nucleotides agree with TRBD1. Trimming took 2 bases from V and 0 from J; bases not matched to a gene: 2. Germline V gives CDR1 LGHDT, CDR2 YNNKEL (reference sequence). There are 15 residues in the CDR3. CDR3 sequence: CASSQQGASNYGYTF. DNA for the CDR3: TGTGCCAGCAGCCAACAGGGGGCCTCTAACTATGGCTACACCTTC.

This clone is labeled medium-sized. Other DNA variants within this sample encode the same CDR3. The rearrangement links TRBV20-1 to TRBJ2-2, with D possibly TRBD2 on 5 matching bases. The CDR3 has 16 amino acids. Germline loops: CDR1 DFQATT, CDR2 SNEGSKA (reference sequence). The V end was cut by 3 bases, the J end by 3 bases, with 17 bases between. The CDR3 sequence is CSASGENQTHTGELFF. CDR3 coding DNA: TGCAGTGCTAGCGGGGAAAATCAGACACACACCGGGGAGCTGTTTTTT.

The CDR3 spells CSVVQGVTEAFF. Here the CDR3 DNA reads TGCAGCGTTGTTCAGGGTGTCACTGAAGCTTTCTTT. The chain is built from TRBV29-1 and TRBJ1-1, with TRBD1 as a possible D gene (5 bases). CDR1 and CDR2 from the germline V gene are SQVTM and ANQGSEA. The CDR3 sequence is 12 residues long. V was shortened by 4 bases and J by 4 bases, with 10 bases between the two germline ends.